The source of this T cell receptor beta chain is a study of blood T cell repertoires in COVID-19. Study summary: Acute and convalescent COVID-19 samples came from the United States, Italy and Spain. T cells, B-cell-depleted T cells, or PBMCs provided the cDNA or gDNA that served as material.

As originally analysed: Cell counts per sample came from amplifying reference gene primers. Assay used: immunoSEQ multiplex PCR; TCRdb lists only in-frame clones, some missing. The V and J calls and clone size are taken from that table; D and trimming were inferred from the DNA. The top ten hold 27% of the sample, which has about 130,000 clones, over 75% seen once. Trimming stripped 5 bases from V and 3 bases from J, with 12 bases between. This CDR3 is 14 amino acids long. The germline CDR1 and CDR2 sequences are KGHSH and LQKENI. V is TRBV18 and J is TRBJ2-3, with a tentative D call TRBD1 (5 bases). The specimen was peripheral blood. The sequence was obtained from a woman at least 80 years old with acute or convalescent COVID-19. The CDR3 sequence: CASSRVQVTDTQYF. DNA for the CDR3: TGTGCCAGCTCAAGGGTACAGGTTACAGATACGCAGTATTTT. Based on the CDR3 plus reference TRBV18 and TRBJ2-3, the full variable domain is NAGVMQNPRHLVRRRGQEARLRCSPMKGHSHVYWYRQLPEEGLKFMVYLQKENIIDESGMPKERFSAEFPKEGPSILRIQQVVRGDSAAYFCASSRVQVTDTQYFGPGTRLTVL.